Following are 11 T cell receptor beta chains from one sample sequenced in a study of blood T cell repertoires in COVID-19. Method: immunoSEQ multiplex PCR; TCRdb's copy keeps in-frame clones and lacks some. There are just over 300,000 clones in the sample; 90% occur only once, and around 4.5% lies in the top ten. Sample: PBMCs or T cells enriched from blood (not recorded which). The receptors were gathered from a woman under 30 with acute COVID-19.

The chain has TRBV28 and TRBJ1-4; tentative D call: TRBD1 (5 bases). Germline V gene lookup returns CDR1 MDHEN and CDR2 SYDVKM. The germline V and J ends were trimmed by 5 bases and 8 bases, with 21 bases remaining between them. This CDR3 contains 16 residues. The CDR3 here is CASSLRAQEWGEKLFF. The CDR3 bases are TGTGCCAGCAGTCTGAGAGCGCAGGAATGGGGCGAAAAACTGTTTTTT.

The rearrangement uses TRBV5-6 and TRBJ1-1; 9 bases map to TRBD1. CDR3 length equals 13 residues. Trimming removed 4 bases from V and 8 bases from J; junction bases left unmatched: 6. Germline V lookup: CDR1 SGHDT, CDR2 YYEEEE. CDR3 sequence (DNA): TGTGCCAGCAGCCAGGACAGGGGAAACGAAGCTTTCTTT. This codes for CASSQDRGNEAFF.

V and J are TRBV27 and TRBJ2-7; 7 nucleotides line up with TRBD1. Germline CDR1 reads MNHEY; CDR2 reads SMNVEV (reference sequence). After removal of 2 bases from V and 2 bases from J, the junction contained 12 bases not matched to a gene. The CDR3 sequence is 17 residues long. In DNA form, the CDR3 reads TGTGCCAGCAGTTTAAGTACAGGGGCCCTCTGGACCTACGAGCAGTACTTC. Protein product: CASSLSTGALWTYEQYF.

This clone has more than one count but fewer than ten. The chain recombines TRBV11-3 with TRBJ1-1, with TRBD1 matching 7 bases. This CDR3 comprises 15 residues. Germline CDR1 reads SGHNT; CDR2 reads YENEEA. With V trimmed by 5 bases and J by 1 base, 7 bases remained unmatched. The CDR3 DNA reads as TGTGCCAGCAGCCCCACCGGGACAGCGAACACTGAAGCTTTCTTT. Encoded protein: CASSPTGTANTEAFF. Full variable domain (rest looked up from reference TRBV11-3 and TRBJ1-1): EAGVVQSPRYKIIEKKQPVAFWCNPISGHNTLYWYLQNLGQGPELLIRYENEEAVDDSQLPKDRFSAERLKGVDSTLKIQPAELGDSAVYLCASSPTGTANTEAFFGQGTRLTVV.

This clone was seen a handful of times. CDR3 residues: CSVAGQGGSGNTIYF. CDR3 nucleotides: TGCAGCGTTGCTGGGCAGGGCGGCTCTGGAAACACCATATATTTT. The chain is built from TRBV29-1 and TRBJ1-3, with a tentative D call TRBD1 (5 bases). The CDR3 extends over 15 amino acids. V lost 4 bases, J lost 0 bases, and 13 bases lay in between. CDR1 and CDR2 (germline): SQVTM, ANQGSEA.

The rearrangement joins TRBV19 to TRBJ1-2; D is unresolved. CDR1 and CDR2 (germline): LNHDA, SQIVND (reference sequence). Between the trimmed V and J ends, which lost 3 bases and 5 bases, there was a span of 22 bases. The length of the CDR3 is 17 residues. The CDR3 DNA is TGTGCCAGTAGTATCTGGGCAGGCCAAGCCGGGAGGTATGGCTACACCTTC. Protein sequence: CASSIWAGQAGRYGYTF.

The V call is TRBV24-1, the J call TRBJ2-7; 11 bases are a match to TRBD1. Germline loops: CDR1 KGHDR, CDR2 SFDVKD. Trimming removed 3 bases from V and 4 bases from J; junction bases left unmatched: 4. This CDR3 is 15 amino acids long. The DNA for the CDR3 is TGTGCCACCAGTGATCCCGGGACAGGGGGATACGAGCAGTACTTC. Translated: CATSDPGTGGYEQYF.

The chain uses TRBV5-1 and TRBJ1-3; 8 nucleotides line up with TRBD1. The CDR3 contains 17 residues. CDR1 is SGHRS and CDR2 is YFSETQ in the germline V gene. With 3 bases clipped from V and 3 bases from J, the junction kept 11 bases outside the gene matches. The CDR3 bases are TGCGCCAGCAGCTCCGGCAGGGGGCGCCCCCTTGGAAACACCATATATTTT. Its protein is CASSSGRGRPLGNTIYF. Drawing the rest from reference TRBV5-1 and TRBJ1-3, the complete variable domain is KAGVTQTPRYLIKTRGQQVTLSCSPISGHRSVSWYQQTPGQGLQFLFEYFSETQRNKGNFPGRFSGRQFSNSRSEMNVSTLELGDSALYLCASSSGRGRPLGNTIYFGEGSWLTVV.

V is TRBV5-1 and J is TRBJ1-1; TRBD1 aligns across 9 bases. The germline V gene has CDR1 SGHRS and CDR2 YFSETQ. After removal of 0 bases from V and 4 bases from J, the junction contained 4 bases not matched to a gene. This CDR3 comprises 15 residues. DNA for the CDR3: TGCGCCAGCAGCTTGGACAGGGGGCGATCCACTGAAGCTTTCTTT. Encoded protein: CASSLDRGRSTEAFF.

V usage is TRBV11-2 and J usage is TRBJ1-6, with D perhaps TRBD1 (6 bases). CDR1 and CDR2 (germline): SGHAT, FQNNGV. This CDR3 spans 14 amino acids. V lost 4 bases to trimming and J lost 8 bases, with 12 bases between them. As DNA, the CDR3 is TGTGCCAGCAGCTCACAGGGAATTCATTCACCCCTCCACTTT. This gives the protein CASSSQGIHSPLHF.

J is TRBJ2-3 and V is TRBV10-1; 8 positions match TRBD1. Losses at the gene ends were 4 bases for V and 4 bases for J; bases not matched to a gene: 4. The CDR3 runs 14 residues. CDR1 WNHNN and CDR2 SYGVQD come from the germline V gene (reference sequence). CDR3 in DNA: TGCGCCAGCAGTGTGTCAGGGGGCGCAGATACGCAGTATTTT. Translating it yields CASSVSGGADTQYF.